The 12 T cell receptor beta chains below all came from one sample that was sequenced in a study of T cell responses to AZD1222 COVID-19 vaccine. Repertoires were generated with immunoSEQ multiplex PCR, while TCRdb's copy carries only in-frame clones and drops some. The sample consists of about 55,000 clones, 89% of them appearing once. Specimen: peripheral blood, collected on day 0 of AZD1222 vaccination. These receptors all come from an adult in good health.

The rearrangement joins TRBV6-5 to TRBJ1-2; unclear D gene. V shed 2 bases and J shed 3 bases, with 7 bases lying between them. Germline CDR1 is MNHEY and CDR2 is SVGAGI. The CDR3 length is 13 residues. CDR3 nucleotide sequence: TGTGCCAGCAGTTACGGGGTTGACTATGGCTACACCTTC. It yields the protein CASSYGVDYGYTF.

The chain is built from TRBV15 and TRBJ1-4; 7 bases align to TRBD1. After removal of 0 bases from V and 1 base from J, the junction contained 2 bases not matched to a gene. Germline V gives CDR1 LNHNV, CDR2 YYDKDF (reference sequence). This CDR3 has 16 residues. Written as DNA, the CDR3 is TGTGCCACCAGCAGAGAGTACAGGGGAACTAATGAAAAACTGTTTTTT. Translating it yields CATSREYRGTNEKLFF.

The V call is TRBV5-4, the J call TRBJ2-3, with a possible D match to TRBD2 (5 bases). Per germline, CDR1 SGHNT and CDR2 YYREEE (reference sequence). V lost 6 bases, J lost 0 bases, and 8 bases lay in between. The CDR3 runs 13 residues. The CDR3 spells CASKVASTDTQYF. The CDR3 bases are TGTGCCAGCAAAGTAGCGAGCACAGATACGCAGTATTTT.

This clone was seen a single time. The chain carries TRBV11-2 and TRBJ1-5; no reliable D call. Germline CDR1 reads SGHAT; CDR2 reads FQNNGV. The CDR3 sequence is 14 residues long. V was trimmed by 0 bases and J by 0 bases, leaving 3 bases between them. The CDR3 nucleotides are TGTGCCAGCAGCTTAGACAGTAGCAATCAGCCCCAGCATTTT. This gives the protein CASSLDSSNQPQHF.

Only one count was recorded for this clone. This chain connects TRBV10-3 to TRBJ2-1; D is perhaps TRBD2 (5 bases). V lost 10 bases and J lost 3, with 19 bases in between. CDR1 ENHRY and CDR2 SYGVKD come from the germline V gene. This CDR3 is built from 15 residues. In nucleotides, the CDR3 is TGTGCCACCGCGATTCTAGAGGGAATCTACAATGAGCAGTTCTTC. It specifies CATAILEGIYNEQFF.

The rearrangement links TRBV4-2 to TRBJ2-1; D is perhaps TRBD2 (5 bases). The CDR3 is made up of 14 amino acids. Per the germline V gene, CDR1 is LGHNA and CDR2 is YNFKEQ. Trimming left V 4 bases short and J 9 bases short, with 16 bases between. This CDR3 reads CASSRADPAGEQFF. Written as DNA, the CDR3 is TGTGCCAGCAGCCGGGCAGACCCCGCGGGTGAGCAGTTCTTC.

The chain employs TRBV9 and TRBJ2-2, with D possibly TRBD1 on 6 matching bases. V was shortened by 3 bases and J by 7 bases, with 19 bases between the two germline ends. Looked up from germline, CDR1 is SGDLS and CDR2 is YYNGEE. This CDR3 region has 16 residues. The CDR3 loop reads CASSANRVFILGELFF. CDR3 DNA sequence: TGTGCCAGCAGCGCCAACAGGGTTTTTATCCTCGGGGAGCTGTTTTTT.

J is TRBJ1-2 and V is TRBV27; TRBD1 matches 9 bases. V lost 7 bases and J lost 4; bases outside the gene matches: 7. The CDR3 sequence is 14 residues long. Germline V gene lookup returns CDR1 MNHEY and CDR2 SMNVEV (reference sequence). The CDR3 loop is CASTSGQGSYGYTF. DNA for the CDR3: TGTGCCAGCACTTCGGGACAGGGAAGCTATGGCTACACCTTC.

This chain connects TRBV18 to TRBJ2-2; 7 positions match TRBD2. This CDR3 spans 16 amino acids. Unmatched junction bases numbered 7, after V lost 1 base and J lost 5 bases. Germline CDR1 KGHSH, CDR2 LQKENI. The CDR3 DNA reads as TGTGCCAGCTCACCACTCGTCCTAGCGGAAACCGGGGAGCTGTTTTTT. Translated, it gives CASSPLVLAETGELFF. The variable domain in full, with the rest retrieved from reference TRBV18 and TRBJ2-2, is NAGVMQNPRHLVRRRGQEARLRCSPMKGHSHVYWYRQLPEEGLKFMVYLQKENIIDESGMPKERFSAEFPKEGPSILRIQQVVRGDSAAYFCASSPLVLAETGELFFGEGSRLTVL.

The V and J genes are TRBV5-1 and TRBJ2-7, with 16 bases matching TRBD2. Germline-derived CDR1 and CDR2 are SGHRS and YFSETQ. V dropped 4 bases and J dropped 0; count of bases not matched to a gene: 4. The CDR3 consists of 17 residues. CDR3 protein: CASSPGLAGGPSYEQYF. The CDR3 DNA reads as TGCGCCAGCAGCCCGGGACTAGCGGGAGGGCCCTCCTACGAGCAGTACTTC.

This sequence joins TRBV19 and TRBJ1-5; weak D call: TRBD1 (6 bases). CDR1 and CDR2 from the germline V gene are LNHDA and SQIVND (reference sequence). V lost 6 bases and J 1 base, leaving 13 bases between the germline ends. The length of the CDR3 is 15 residues. Written as DNA, the CDR3 is TGTGCCAGTAGGCTAACCGACAGGAGCAATCAGCCCCAGCATTTT. This gives the protein CASRLTDRSNQPQHF.

The gene calls are TRBV11-2 and TRBJ1-4; unclear D gene. Germline V gene data show CDR1 as SGHAT and CDR2 as FQNNGV. The CDR3 contains 12 residues. Trimming cost V 3 bases and J 2 bases, with 1 base left between them. The CDR3 spells CASSFTNEKLFF. CDR3 bases: TGTGCCAGCAGCTTCACTAATGAAAAACTGTTTTTT. Using reference TRBV11-2 and TRBJ1-4 for the parts outside the CDR3, the full variable domain is EAGVAQSPRYKIIEKRQSVAFWCNPISGHATLYWYQQILGQGPKLLIQFQNNGVVDDSQLPKDRFSAERLKGVDSTLKIQPAKLEDSAVYLCASSFTNEKLFFGSGTQLSVL.